This T cell receptor beta chain was captured in a study of T cell responses to AZD1222 COVID-19 vaccine (dated by TCRdb to the early 2020s). Concerning the study at large: AZD1222 recipients whose second dose came at about 4 weeks and those whose second dose came at about 12 weeks were combined into one group, since spike-specific TCR depth and breadth did not differ between the two schedules. TCR sequencing covered 230 to 250 trial participants: roughly 200 given two doses of AZD1222 and about 26 given two doses of MenACWY control vaccine. Trial participants were enrolled by age into subgroups of 18-55, 56-69 and 70-plus years, and around 150, 28 and 57 TCR-sequenced participants, respectively, were included in these subgroups.

The sample's time point, from its label and the paper: baseline before first vaccination. Vaccinee samples came from UK trials COV001 and COV002, including a single-blind randomized controlled phase 2/3 trial of AZD1222 (ChAdOx1 nCoV-19) in healthy adults. Trial participant PBMC samples were collected at day 0 and day 28 after the second dose for TCRbeta chain sequencing. The CDR3 regions of human TCRbeta chains were subjected to immunosequencing. The paper's processing steps were these. Repertoire TCRs were matched against a reference library of SARS-CoV-2-specific TCRs generated with the MIRA antigen-specificity platform. Breadth was defined as the fraction of unique TCRs that were SARS-CoV-2-associated. Depth was defined as the fraction of total T cells that were SARS-CoV-2-associated. Each spike-specific TCR was assigned to its reactive spike region and to a CD4 or CD8 class using the MIRA data. Log10-transformed breadth and depth values were compared by one-way ANOVA with Sidak's multiple comparisons tests. The table was pulled from immuneACCESS by TCRdb, which kept in-frame rearrangements only. Such tables lose some clones; where checked, under half of the loss comes from unresolved V genes, and the rest has no known cause. That table gives V, J and clone size, and the DNA gave D and trimming. Present in this sample are over 95,000 clones, more than 75% of which were seen just once. Of the sample, about 2.5% is held by the ten largest clones.

With regard to this clone: Its specific antigen is unknown. One base away there is no much larger clone; base qualities are not given.

Overall study results and their limits: Because no day 14 peak-response samples were available, repertoires were characterized only after the peak T cell response. Most participants were white British and females outnumbered males, and the authors suggested that clonal diversity may have been underestimated. The whole spike protein was spanned by vaccine-associated CD4 TCRs, and dominant responses were seen in regions 160-218 and 743-854. In the small 56-69-year group, the increase in depth fell short of significance, most likely because of low power. Epitopes outside the regions mutated in the B.1.351 and B.1.1.7 variants were reportedly recognized by nearly half of the unique spike-specific TCRs. Conclusions about previously exposed vaccinees are limited, since just a handful of AZD1222 recipients were seropositive for SARS-CoV-2 at baseline. A significant rise in spike-specific TCR breadth and depth was observed after two AZD1222 doses relative to day 0 and relative to MenACWY recipients.

The origin of this receptor is an adult in good health. Material: peripheral blood, obtained on day 0 of AZD1222 vaccination.

DNA sequence: TGTGCCATCAGCCCCGGGACTAGCGGGAGGGCCACCGGGGAGCTGTTTTTT. Translated, this gives CAISPGTSGRATGELFF. The chain is made from TRBV10-3 and TRBJ2-2; 16 central nucleotides agree with TRBD2. Spanning cysteine to phenylalanine, the CDR3 consists of 17 amino acids. Only the CDR3 DNA stays, 51 bases, in frame from base 1. From V the trimming removes 6 bases and from J it removes 4 bases, while the gene matches leave 5 bases of the junction unaccounted for. For CDR1 and CDR2, the germline V gene lists ENHRY and SYGVKD.